This is a list of T cell receptor beta chains from one sample in a study of T cells after yellow fever vaccination. One entry per CDR3 protein, called by TCRdb with MiXCR from the 5' RACE reads. The table shows some 170,000 distinct CDR3 sequences, with roughly 8.8% occurring only once. The sequenced sample was CD8+ T cells sorted from PBMCs, obtained 45 days after the yellow fever booster vaccination. These receptors originate from a man aged 18 to 30 who received the YFV17D yellow fever vaccine. The CDR3 runs from the conserved cysteine through the conserved F or W. The D gene is left open where the match is weak. Clone size is stated in some rows and not others, as once, few, many or a class when expanded.

j_call d_call v_call clone_size cdr3_nt cdr3_aa
TRBJ2-7 . TRBV7-2 . TGTGCCAGCAGCTTGCCTCGTTACGGGGGTGAGCAGTACTTC CASSLPRYGGEQYF
TRBJ1-4 TRBD1 TRBV7-2 . TGTGCCAGCAGCACTCCGGGACAGGGCTCCGGAACTAATGAAAAACTGTTTTTT CASSTPGQGSGTNEKLFF
TRBJ1-1 . TRBV6-2/TRBV6-3 . TGTGCCAGCAGACCTAGCCAGGGTTGGAACACTGAAGCTTTCTTT CASRPSQGWNTEAFF
TRBJ2-2 TRBD2 TRBV11-2 few TGTGCCAGCACGGGGGGGCGTGGGACCGGGGAGCTGTTTTTT CASTGGRGTGELFF
TRBJ2-3 TRBD2 TRBV10-3 few TGTGCCATCAGTTCTGGTCTGGCGGGGGTCACAGATACGCAGTATTTT CAISSGLAGVTDTQYF
TRBJ2-1 . TRBV4-1 many TGCGCCAGCAGCCAAGCCAATGAGCAGTTCTTC CASSQANEQFF
TRBJ1-4 . TRBV10-3 . TGTGCCATCAAAGATACTAATGAAAAACTGTTTTTT CAIKDTNEKLFF
TRBJ2-1 TRBD1 TRBV28 . TGTGCCAGCAGTGAAGGGACAGGCAACTTCAATGAGCAGTTCTTC CASSEGTGNFNEQFF
TRBJ2-3 TRBD2 TRBV27 . TGTGCCAGCAGTTTGCGACTAGCGGGGGGAAATACGCAGTATTTT CASSLRLAGGNTQYF
TRBJ2-5 TRBD1 TRBV6-2/TRBV6-3 . TGTGCCAGCAGTTACACAGGGGGCAGCGAGACCCAGTACTTC CASSYTGGSETQYF
TRBJ2-1 TRBD2 TRBV6-4 . TGTGCCAGCAGCCCATCTAGCGGGGGGCCCTACAATGAGCAGTTCTTC CASSPSSGGPYNEQFF
TRBJ1-2 . TRBV27 few TGTGCCAGCAGTCTTAGCGCGGGGCAGATCTATGGCTACACCTTC CASSLSAGQIYGYTF
TRBJ2-3 . TRBV20-1 few TGCAGTGCTAACCCTTTGATCGCGGGGAACACAGATACGCAGTATTTT CSANPLIAGNTDTQYF
TRBJ1-2 . TRBV28 . TGTGCCACAAGACTCCCTAACTATGGCTACACCTTC CATRLPNYGYTF
TRBJ1-1 . TRBV12-3/TRBV12-4 . TGTGCCAGCAGTTTACACAGGGTTCAAAACACTGAAGCTTTCTTT CASSLHRVQNTEAFF
TRBJ2-2 TRBD1 TRBV6-6 . TGTGCCAGCAGATCCGGGACAGGGGTCATGAACACCGGGGAGCTGTTTTTT CASRSGTGVMNTGELFF
TRBJ2-7 TRBD2 TRBV10-3 . TGTGCCACCGTCCTAAGCGGGGGGGCCTCCTACGAGCAGTACTTC CATVLSGGASYEQYF
TRBJ1-2 . TRBV14 few TGTGCCAGCAGCCCATGGTCGGGGGGAGGCAGTGGCTACACCTTC CASSPWSGGGSGYTF
TRBJ2-3 TRBD2 TRBV2 . TGTGCCAGCAGTGAACCTAGCGGGGGGGCTAGAGATACGCAGTATTTT CASSEPSGGARDTQYF
TRBJ2-7 . TRBV6-5 . TGTGCCAGCAGTCGCTGGGACCGACGGGAGCAGTACTTC CASSRWDRREQYF
TRBJ2-1 TRBD1 TRBV7-2 . TGTGCCAGCAGCCGTCGACAGGGTATCTACAATGAGCAGTTCTTC CASSRRQGIYNEQFF
TRBJ2-5 . TRBV7-9 . TGTGCCAGCACCGCATCGGCGGGGATGCAGACCCAGTACTTC CASTASAGMQTQYF
TRBJ1-1 TRBD1 TRBV4-1 few TGCGCCAGCAGCCAAGTCGGCGTGGGACAGGGGGCGACTGAAGCTTTCTTT CASSQVGVGQGATEAFF
TRBJ2-1 TRBD1 TRBV4-1 many TGCGCCAGCAGCACCGGGACAGGGGCTTCCAATGAGCAGTTCTTC CASSTGTGASNEQFF
TRBJ2-5 TRBD2 TRBV3-1 . TGTGCCAGCAGCCAACTTAGCGGGGGACACTACCAAGAGACCCAGTACTTC CASSQLSGGHYQETQYF
TRBJ2-1 TRBD1 TRBV6-5 few TGTGCCAGCAGTTACGGGCAGGGGGCGGGAAATGAGCAGTTCTTC CASSYGQGAGNEQFF
TRBJ2-7 . TRBV3-1 few TGTGCCAGCAGCCCTAGGCCCTACGAGCAGTACTTC CASSPRPYEQYF
TRBJ2-7 . TRBV12-3/TRBV12-4 many TGTGCCAGCAGTTTAGAACTAGCCGGCTACGAGCAGTACTTC CASSLELAGYEQYF
TRBJ2-3 . TRBV6-2/TRBV6-3 few TGTGCCAGCAGTTACCGGGCCGACAGTAGCACAGATACGCAGTATTTT CASSYRADSSTDTQYF
TRBJ1-1 TRBD1 TRBV4-1 . TGCGCCAGCAGTCAAGATGCACAGGGGAGGACTGAAGCTTTCTTT CASSQDAQGRTEAFF
TRBJ1-5 . TRBV7-9 . TGTGCCAGCAGCTTAGAACGGGTTGATCAGCCCCAGCATTTT CASSLERVDQPQHF
TRBJ2-5 . TRBV27 few TGTGCCAGCAGTTCGGGCCAAGAGACCCAGTACTTC CASSSGQETQYF
TRBJ2-7 TRBD2 TRBV5-4 . TGTGCCAGCAGCTTGGGGACTAGCTGGAACGAGCAGTACTTC CASSLGTSWNEQYF
TRBJ2-2 . TRBV7-8 few TGTGCCAGCACCTTGTGGGACCGCGGGGAGCTGTTTTTT CASTLWDRGELFF